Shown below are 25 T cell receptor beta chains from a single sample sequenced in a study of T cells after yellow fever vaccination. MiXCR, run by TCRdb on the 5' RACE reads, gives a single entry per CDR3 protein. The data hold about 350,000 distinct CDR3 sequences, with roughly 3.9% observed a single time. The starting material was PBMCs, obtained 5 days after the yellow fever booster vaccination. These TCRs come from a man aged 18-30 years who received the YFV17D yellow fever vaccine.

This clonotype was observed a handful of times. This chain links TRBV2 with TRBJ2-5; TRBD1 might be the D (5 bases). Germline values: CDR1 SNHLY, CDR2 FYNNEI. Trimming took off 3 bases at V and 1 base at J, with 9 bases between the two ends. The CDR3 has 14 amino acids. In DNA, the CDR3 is TGTGCCAGCAGTGACTCCAGGGCCCAAGAGACCCAGTACTTC. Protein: CASSDSRAQETQYF.

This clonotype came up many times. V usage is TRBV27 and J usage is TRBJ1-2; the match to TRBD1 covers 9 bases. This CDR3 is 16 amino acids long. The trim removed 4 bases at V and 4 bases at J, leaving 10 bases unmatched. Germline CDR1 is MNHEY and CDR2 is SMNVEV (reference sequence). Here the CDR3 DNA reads TGTGCCAGCAGTTCACGCGGGACAGGGCCTTCCTATGGCTACACCTTC. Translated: CASSSRGTGPSYGYTF.

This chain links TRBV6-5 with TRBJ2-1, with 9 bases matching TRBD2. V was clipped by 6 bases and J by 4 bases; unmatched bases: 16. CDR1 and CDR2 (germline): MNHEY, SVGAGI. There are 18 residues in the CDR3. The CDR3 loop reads CASSLYGSERGAYNEQFF. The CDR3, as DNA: TGTGCCAGCAGCCTATATGGTTCGGAGCGGGGGGCATACAATGAGCAGTTCTTC.

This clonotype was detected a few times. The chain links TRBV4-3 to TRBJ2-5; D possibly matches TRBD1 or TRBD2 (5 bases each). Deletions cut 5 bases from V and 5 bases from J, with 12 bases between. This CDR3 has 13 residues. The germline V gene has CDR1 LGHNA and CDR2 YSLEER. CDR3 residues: CASSKRGSETQYF. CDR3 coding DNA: TGCGCCAGCAGCAAGAGGGGCTCGGAGACCCAGTACTTC.

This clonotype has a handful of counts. The CDR3 nucleotides are TGTGCCAGCAGTTCCACAGGGGCCTACAATGAGCAGTTCTTC. It specifies CASSSTGAYNEQFF. The V and J genes are TRBV12-3 or TRBV12-4 and TRBJ2-1, with TRBD1 matching over 7 bases. Trimming cost V 4 bases and J 2 bases; bases outside gene matches: 2. This CDR3 contains 14 residues.

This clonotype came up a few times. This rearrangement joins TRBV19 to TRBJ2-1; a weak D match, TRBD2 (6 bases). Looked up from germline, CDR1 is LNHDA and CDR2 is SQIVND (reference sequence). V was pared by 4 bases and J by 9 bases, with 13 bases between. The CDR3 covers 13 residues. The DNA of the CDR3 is TGTGCCAGTAGTAGGGACGTCGGGGGTGAGCAGTTCTTC. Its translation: CASSRDVGGEQFF.

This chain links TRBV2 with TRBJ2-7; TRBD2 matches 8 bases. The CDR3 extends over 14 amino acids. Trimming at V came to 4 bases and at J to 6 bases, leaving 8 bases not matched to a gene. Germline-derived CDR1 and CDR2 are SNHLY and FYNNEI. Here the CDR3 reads CASSAPSGGREQYV. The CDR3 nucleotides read TGTGCCAGCAGTGCTCCGTCGGGGGGGCGCGAGCAGTACGTC.

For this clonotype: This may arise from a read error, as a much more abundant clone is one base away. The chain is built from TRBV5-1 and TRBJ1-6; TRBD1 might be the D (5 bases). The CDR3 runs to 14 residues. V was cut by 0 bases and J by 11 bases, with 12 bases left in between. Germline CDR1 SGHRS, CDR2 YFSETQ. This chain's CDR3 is CASSLAGSETPLHF. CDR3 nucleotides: TGCGCCAGCAGCTTGGCAGGGTCTGAAACACCCCTCCACTTT.

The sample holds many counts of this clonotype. CDR3 coding DNA: TGTGCCAGCAGTGACAGGAACTATGGCTACACCTTC. This sequence encodes CASSDRNYGYTF. The gene calls are TRBV2 and TRBJ1-2; unclear D gene. CDR1 and CDR2 (germline): SNHLY, FYNNEI. Trimming cost V 3 bases and J 2 bases, with 4 bases left between them. CDR3 length equals 12 residues.

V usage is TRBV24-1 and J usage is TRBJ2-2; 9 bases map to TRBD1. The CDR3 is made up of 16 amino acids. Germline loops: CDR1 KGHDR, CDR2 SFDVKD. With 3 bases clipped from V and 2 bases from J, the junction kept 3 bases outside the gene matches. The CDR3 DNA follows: TGTGCCACCAGTGATACCACAGGGGGCAACACCGGGGAGCTGTTTTTT. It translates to CATSDTTGGNTGELFF.

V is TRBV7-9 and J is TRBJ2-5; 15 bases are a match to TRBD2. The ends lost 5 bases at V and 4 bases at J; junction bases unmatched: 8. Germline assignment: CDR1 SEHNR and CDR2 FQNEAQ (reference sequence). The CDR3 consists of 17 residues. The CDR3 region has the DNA TGTGCCAGCAGCACCGGGACTAGCGGGGGGCCTGGAGAGACCCAGTACTTC. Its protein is CASSTGTSGGPGETQYF. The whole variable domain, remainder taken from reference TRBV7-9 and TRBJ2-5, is DTGVSQNPRHKITKRGQNVTFRCDPISEHNRLYWYRQTLGQGPEFLTYFQNEAQLEKSRLLSDRFSAERPKGSFSTLEIQRTEQGDSAMYLCASSTGTSGGPGETQYFGPGTRLLVL.

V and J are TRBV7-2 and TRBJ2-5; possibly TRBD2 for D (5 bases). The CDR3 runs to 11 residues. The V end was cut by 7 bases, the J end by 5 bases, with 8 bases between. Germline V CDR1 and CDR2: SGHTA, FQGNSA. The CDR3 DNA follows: TGTGCCAGCACCGGGGTGGAGACCCAGTACTTC. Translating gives CASTGVETQYF.

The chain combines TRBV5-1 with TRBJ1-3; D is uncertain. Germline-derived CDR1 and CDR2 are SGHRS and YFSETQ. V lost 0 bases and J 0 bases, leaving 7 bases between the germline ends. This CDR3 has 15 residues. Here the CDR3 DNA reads TGCGCCAGCAGCTTGGCCGTGAGCTCTGGAAACACCATATATTTT. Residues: CASSLAVSSGNTIYF. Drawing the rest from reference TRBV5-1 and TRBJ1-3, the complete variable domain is KAGVTQTPRYLIKTRGQQVTLSCSPISGHRSVSWYQQTPGQGLQFLFEYFSETQRNKGNFPGRFSGRQFSNSRSEMNVSTLELGDSALYLCASSLAVSSGNTIYFGEGSWLTVV.

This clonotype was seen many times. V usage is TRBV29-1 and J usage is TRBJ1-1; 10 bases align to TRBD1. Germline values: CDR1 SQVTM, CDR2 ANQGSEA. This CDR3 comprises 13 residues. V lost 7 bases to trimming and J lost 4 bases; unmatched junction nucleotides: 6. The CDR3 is CSAGQGVATEAFF. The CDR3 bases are TGCAGCGCAGGACAGGGGGTAGCCACTGAAGCTTTCTTT. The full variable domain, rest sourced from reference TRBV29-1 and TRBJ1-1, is SAVISQKPSRDICQRGTSLTIQCQVDSQVTMMFWYRQQPGQSLTLIATANQGSEATYESGFVIDKFPISRPNLTFSTLTVSNMSPEDSSIYLCSAGQGVATEAFFGQGTRLTVV.

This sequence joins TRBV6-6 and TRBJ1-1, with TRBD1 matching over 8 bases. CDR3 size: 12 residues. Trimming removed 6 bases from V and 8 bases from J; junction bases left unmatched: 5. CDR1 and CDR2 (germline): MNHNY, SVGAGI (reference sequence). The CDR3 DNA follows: TGTGCCAGCAGCCACCGGGACAGGGAAGCTTTCTTT. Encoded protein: CASSHRDREAFF.

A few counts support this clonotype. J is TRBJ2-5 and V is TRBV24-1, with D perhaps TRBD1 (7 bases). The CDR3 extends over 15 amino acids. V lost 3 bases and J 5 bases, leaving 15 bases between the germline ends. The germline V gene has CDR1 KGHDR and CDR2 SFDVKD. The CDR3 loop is CATSDPAGGTETQYF. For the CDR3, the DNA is TGTGCCACCAGTGATCCCGCAGGGGGGACGGAGACCCAGTACTTC.

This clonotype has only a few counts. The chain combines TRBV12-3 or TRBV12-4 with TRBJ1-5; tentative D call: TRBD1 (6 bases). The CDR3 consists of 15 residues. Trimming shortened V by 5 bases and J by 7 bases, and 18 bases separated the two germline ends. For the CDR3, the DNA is TGTGCCAGCAGTCCCACCCCAGGGGTAGGGCAGCCCCAGCATTTT. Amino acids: CASSPTPGVGQPQHF.

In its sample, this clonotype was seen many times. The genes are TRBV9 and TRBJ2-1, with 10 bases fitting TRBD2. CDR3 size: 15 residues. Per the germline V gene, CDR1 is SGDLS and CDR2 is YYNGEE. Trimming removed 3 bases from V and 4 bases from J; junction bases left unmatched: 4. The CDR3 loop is CASSERLAGYNEQFF. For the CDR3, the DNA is TGTGCCAGCAGCGAGCGACTAGCGGGTTACAATGAGCAGTTCTTC.

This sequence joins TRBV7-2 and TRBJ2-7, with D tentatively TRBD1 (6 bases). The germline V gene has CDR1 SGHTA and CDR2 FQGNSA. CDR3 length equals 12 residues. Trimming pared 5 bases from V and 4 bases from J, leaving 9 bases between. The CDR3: CASSQTGYEQYV. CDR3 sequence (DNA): TGTGCCAGCAGCCAGACAGGATACGAGCAGTACGTC.

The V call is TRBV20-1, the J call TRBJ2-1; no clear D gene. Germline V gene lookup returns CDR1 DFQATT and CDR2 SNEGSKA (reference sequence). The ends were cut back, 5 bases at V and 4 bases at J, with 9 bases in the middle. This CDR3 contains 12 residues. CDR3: CSAPTRYNEQFF. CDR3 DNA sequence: TGCAGTGCTCCCACACGGTACAATGAGCAGTTCTTC.

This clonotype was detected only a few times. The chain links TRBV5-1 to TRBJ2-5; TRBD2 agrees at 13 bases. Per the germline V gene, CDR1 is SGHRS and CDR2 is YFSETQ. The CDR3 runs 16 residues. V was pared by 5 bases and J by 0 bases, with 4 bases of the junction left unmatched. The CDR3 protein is CASRPGTSGDQETQYF. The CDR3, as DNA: TGCGCCAGCAGACCCGGGACTAGCGGGGACCAAGAGACCCAGTACTTC.

The CDR3 coding sequence is TGTGCCAGCAGCTTGGGCCCCCAGGGAGTTAAAACTGAAGCTTTCTTT. Translated: CASSLGPQGVKTEAFF. This chain links TRBV7-8 with TRBJ1-1, with a tentative D call TRBD1 (5 bases). The CDR3 loop spans 16 amino acids. Germline assignment: CDR1 SGHVS and CDR2 FQNEAQ. The V end was cut by 3 bases, the J end by 5 bases, with 19 bases between.

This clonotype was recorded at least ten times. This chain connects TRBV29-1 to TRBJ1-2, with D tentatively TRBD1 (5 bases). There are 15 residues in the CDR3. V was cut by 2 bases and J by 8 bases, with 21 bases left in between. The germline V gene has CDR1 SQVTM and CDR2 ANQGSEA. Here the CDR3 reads CSVEFGSGTGGGYTF. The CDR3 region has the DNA TGCAGCGTTGAATTTGGGAGTGGGACCGGAGGGGGCTACACCTTC.

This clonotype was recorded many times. CDR3 bases: TGTGCCAGCAGTTTACTTAACAGACTAGAAGCTGAGCAGTTCTTC. Translated, it gives CASSLLNRLEAEQFF. The chain joins TRBV27 to TRBJ2-1; a weak D match, TRBD2 (6 bases). This CDR3 has 15 amino acids. V was pared by 2 bases and J by 9 bases, with 17 bases between. Germline V gene data show CDR1 as MNHEY and CDR2 as SMNVEV (reference sequence).

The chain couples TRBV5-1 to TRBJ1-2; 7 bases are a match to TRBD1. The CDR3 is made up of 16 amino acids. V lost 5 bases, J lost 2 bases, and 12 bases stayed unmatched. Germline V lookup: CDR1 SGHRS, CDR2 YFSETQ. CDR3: CASSSPGGLANYGYTF. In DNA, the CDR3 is TGCGCCAGCAGTAGCCCAGGGGGTCTCGCGAACTATGGCTACACCTTC.